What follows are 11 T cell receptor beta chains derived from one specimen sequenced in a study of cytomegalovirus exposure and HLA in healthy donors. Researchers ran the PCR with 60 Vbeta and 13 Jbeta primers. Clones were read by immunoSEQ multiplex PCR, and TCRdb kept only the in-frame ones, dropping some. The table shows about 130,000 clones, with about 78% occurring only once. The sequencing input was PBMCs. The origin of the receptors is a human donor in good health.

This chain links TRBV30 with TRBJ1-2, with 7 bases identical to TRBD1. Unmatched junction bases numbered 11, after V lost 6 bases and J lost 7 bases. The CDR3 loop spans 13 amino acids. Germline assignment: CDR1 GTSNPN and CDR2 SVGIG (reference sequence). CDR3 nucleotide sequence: TGTGCCTGTACATTGACAGGGATTCGTGGCTACACCTTC. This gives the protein CACTLTGIRGYTF.

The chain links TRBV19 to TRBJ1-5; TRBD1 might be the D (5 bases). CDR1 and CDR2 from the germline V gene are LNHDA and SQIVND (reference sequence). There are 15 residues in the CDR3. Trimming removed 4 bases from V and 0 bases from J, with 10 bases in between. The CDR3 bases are TGTGCCAGTAGTACTGGACACAATAGCAATCAGCCCCAGCATTTT. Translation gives CASSTGHNSNQPQHF.

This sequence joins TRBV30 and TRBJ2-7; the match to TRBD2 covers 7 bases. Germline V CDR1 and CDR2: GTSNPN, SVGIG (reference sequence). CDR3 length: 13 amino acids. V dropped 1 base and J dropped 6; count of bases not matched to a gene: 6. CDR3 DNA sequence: TGTGCCTGGAGTGGCCTCGGCGGGGGCGAGCAGTACTTC. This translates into CAWSGLGGGEQYF.

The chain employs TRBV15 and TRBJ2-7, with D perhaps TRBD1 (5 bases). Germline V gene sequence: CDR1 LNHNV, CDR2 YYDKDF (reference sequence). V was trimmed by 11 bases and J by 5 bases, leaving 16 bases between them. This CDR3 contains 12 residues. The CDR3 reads CAVQGSRDEQYF. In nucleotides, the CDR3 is TGTGCCGTGCAGGGTAGCAGAGACGAGCAGTACTTC.

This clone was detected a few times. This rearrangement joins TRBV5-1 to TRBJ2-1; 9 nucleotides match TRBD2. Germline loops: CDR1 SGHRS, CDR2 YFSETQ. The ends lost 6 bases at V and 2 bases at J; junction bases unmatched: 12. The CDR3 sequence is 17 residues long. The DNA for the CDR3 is TGCGCCAGCACCTCGGGGGGGGGCGGGAGGGCCTACAATGAGCAGTTCTTC. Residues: CASTSGGGGRAYNEQFF. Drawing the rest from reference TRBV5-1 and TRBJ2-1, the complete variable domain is KAGVTQTPRYLIKTRGQQVTLSCSPISGHRSVSWYQQTPGQGLQFLFEYFSETQRNKGNFPGRFSGRQFSNSRSEMNVSTLELGDSALYLCASTSGGGGRAYNEQFFGPGTRLTVL.

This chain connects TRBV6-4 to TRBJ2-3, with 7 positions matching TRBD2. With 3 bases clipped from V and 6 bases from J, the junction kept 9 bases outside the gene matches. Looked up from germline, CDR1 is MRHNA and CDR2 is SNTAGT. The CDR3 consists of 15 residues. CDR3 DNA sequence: TGTGCCAGCAGTGAATCGGGGGGATCACCGGATACGCAGTATTTT. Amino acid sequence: CASSESGGSPDTQYF.

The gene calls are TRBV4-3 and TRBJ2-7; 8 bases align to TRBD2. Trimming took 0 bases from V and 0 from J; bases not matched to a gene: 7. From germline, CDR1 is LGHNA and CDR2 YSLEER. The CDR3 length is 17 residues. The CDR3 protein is CASSQDSSGPLSYEQYF. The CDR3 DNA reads TGCGCCAGCAGCCAAGATTCTAGCGGGCCCCTCTCCTACGAGCAGTACTTC.

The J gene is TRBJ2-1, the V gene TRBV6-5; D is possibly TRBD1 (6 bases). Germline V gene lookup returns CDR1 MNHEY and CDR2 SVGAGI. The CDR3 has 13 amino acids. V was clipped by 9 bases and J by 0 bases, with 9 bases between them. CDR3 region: CASGQNSYNEQFF. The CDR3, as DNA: TGTGCCAGTGGACAGAACTCCTACAATGAGCAGTTCTTC.

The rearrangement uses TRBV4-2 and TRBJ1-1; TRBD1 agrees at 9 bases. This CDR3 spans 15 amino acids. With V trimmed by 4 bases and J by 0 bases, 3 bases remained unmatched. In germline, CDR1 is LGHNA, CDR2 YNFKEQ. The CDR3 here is CASSLRDRVNTEAFF. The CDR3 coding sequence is TGTGCCAGCAGCCTCCGGGACAGGGTGAACACTGAAGCTTTCTTT.

CDR3 amino acids: CASTPAAEDMDTQYF. DNA of the CDR3: TGTGCCAGCACCCCCGCTGCAGAGGATATGGATACGCAGTATTTT. V and J are TRBV9 and TRBJ2-3; D call uncertain. CDR3 length: 15 residues. Germline CDR1 reads SGDLS; CDR2 reads YYNGEE. The V end was cut by 6 bases, the J end by 6 bases, with 20 bases between.

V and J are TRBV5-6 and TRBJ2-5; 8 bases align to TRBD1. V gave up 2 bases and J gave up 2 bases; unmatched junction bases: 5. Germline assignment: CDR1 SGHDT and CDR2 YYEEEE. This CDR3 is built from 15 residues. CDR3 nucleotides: TGTGCCAGCAGCTTTTCCAGGGGGCGTCAAGAGACCCAGTACTTC. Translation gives CASSFSRGRQETQYF.